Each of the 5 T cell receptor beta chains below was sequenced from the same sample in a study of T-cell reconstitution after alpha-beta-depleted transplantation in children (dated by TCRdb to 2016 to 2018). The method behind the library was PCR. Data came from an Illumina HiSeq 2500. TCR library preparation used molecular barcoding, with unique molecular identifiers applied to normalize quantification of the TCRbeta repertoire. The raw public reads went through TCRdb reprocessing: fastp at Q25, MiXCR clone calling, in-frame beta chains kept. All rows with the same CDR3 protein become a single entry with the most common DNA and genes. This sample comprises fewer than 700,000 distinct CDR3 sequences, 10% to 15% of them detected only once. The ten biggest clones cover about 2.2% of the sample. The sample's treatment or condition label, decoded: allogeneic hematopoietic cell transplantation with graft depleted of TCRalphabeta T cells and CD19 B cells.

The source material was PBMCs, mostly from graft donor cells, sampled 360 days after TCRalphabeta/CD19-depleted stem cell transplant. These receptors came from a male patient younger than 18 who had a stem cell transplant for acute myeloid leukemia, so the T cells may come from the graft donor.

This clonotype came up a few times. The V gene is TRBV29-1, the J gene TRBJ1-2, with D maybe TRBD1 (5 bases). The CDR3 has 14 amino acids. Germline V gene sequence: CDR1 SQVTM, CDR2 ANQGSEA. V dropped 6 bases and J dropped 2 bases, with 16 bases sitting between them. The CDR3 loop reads CSVPPTGGNYGYTF. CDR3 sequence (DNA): TGCAGCGTCCCTCCTACGGGGGGAAACTATGGCTACACCTTC.

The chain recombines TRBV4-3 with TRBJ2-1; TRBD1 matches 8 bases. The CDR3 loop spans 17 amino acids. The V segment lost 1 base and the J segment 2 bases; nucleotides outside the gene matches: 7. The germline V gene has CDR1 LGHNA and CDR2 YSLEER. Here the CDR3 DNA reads TGCGCCAGCAGCCAAGCCATGGACAGGGAGGCCTACAATGAGCAGTTCTTC. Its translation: CASSQAMDREAYNEQFF.

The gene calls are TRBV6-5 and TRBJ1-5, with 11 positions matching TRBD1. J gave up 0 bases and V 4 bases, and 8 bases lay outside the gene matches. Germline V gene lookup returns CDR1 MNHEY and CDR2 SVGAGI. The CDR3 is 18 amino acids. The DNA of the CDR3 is TGTGCCAGCAGTTCCACGGACAGGGGGCTAAATAGCAATCAGCCCCAGCATTTT. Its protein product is CASSSTDRGLNSNQPQHF.

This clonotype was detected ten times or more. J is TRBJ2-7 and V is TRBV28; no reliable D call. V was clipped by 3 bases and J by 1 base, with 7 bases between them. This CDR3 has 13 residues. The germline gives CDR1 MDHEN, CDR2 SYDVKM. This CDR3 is CASSFVDSYEQYF. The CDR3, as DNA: TGTGCCAGCAGTTTTGTGGATTCCTACGAGCAGTACTTC.

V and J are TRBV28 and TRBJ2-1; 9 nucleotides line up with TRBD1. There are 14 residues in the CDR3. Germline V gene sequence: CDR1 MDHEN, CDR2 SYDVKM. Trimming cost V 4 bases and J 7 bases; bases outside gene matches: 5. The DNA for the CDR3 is TGTGCCAGCAGTTACAGGGGGCTCAAGAATGAGCAGTTCTTC. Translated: CASSYRGLKNEQFF.